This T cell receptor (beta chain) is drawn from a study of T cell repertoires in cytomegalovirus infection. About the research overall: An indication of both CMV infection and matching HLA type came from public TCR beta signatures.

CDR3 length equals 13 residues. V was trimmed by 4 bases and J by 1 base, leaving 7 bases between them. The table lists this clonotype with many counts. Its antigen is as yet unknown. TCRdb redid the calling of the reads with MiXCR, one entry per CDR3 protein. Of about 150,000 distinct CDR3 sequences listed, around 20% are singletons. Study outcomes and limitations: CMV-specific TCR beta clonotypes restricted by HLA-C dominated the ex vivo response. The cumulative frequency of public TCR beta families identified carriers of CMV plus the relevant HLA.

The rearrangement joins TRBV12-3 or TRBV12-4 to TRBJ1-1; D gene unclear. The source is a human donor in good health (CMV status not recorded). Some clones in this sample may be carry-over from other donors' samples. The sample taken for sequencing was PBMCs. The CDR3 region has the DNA TGTGCCAGCAGTTCGGGCCCGAACACTGAAGCTTTCTTT. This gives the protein CASSSGPNTEAFF.